This T cell receptor (beta chain) was profiled in a study of cytomegalovirus exposure and HLA in healthy donors. Study summary: For the roughly 370 genotyped donors, about 81% fell within the Caucasian-associated ancestry cluster.

Researchers ran the PCR with 60 Vbeta and 13 Jbeta primers. Measured with immunoSEQ multiplex PCR; TCRdb has only the in-frame clones, and not every one. The listing contains just over 150,000 clones. A word on this clone: The antigen is undetermined.

At the time of sampling, donors were nominally healthy, though unrecorded immune exposures were likely. Study-wide results and caveats: Later on, an analysis found that several of the most significant clusters appeared to be linked to common viral pathogens, which included parvovirus B19. Rare TCR sequences dominated, though some public TCRs recurred in many donors.

This CDR3 spans 15 amino acids. Germline V gives CDR1 ENHRY, CDR2 SYGVKD. V lost 0 bases, J lost 5 bases, and 14 bases lay in between. The V and J genes are TRBV10-3 and TRBJ2-7, with D maybe TRBD2 (6 bases). The clonotype was recovered from a man aged 25 to 40 in good health and CMV-seronegative. Input material: PBMCs. In nucleotides, the CDR3 is TGTGCCATCAGTGAGTCGGAGGGACTGGCAGACGAGCAGTACTTC. The encoded protein is CAISESEGLADEQYF.